A single sample gave rise to the 5 T cell receptor beta chains below, sequenced in a study of radiotherapy plus CTLA-4 blockade in lung cancer. The method was immunoSEQ multiplex PCR; TCRdb's version includes in-frame clones alone and lacks a portion of them. The sample holds about 120,000 clones, 75% to 90% seen once. Sequenced material: peripheral blood, taken from a patient treated with radiotherapy plus ipilimumab. The origin of the receptors is a human donor with non-small cell lung cancer that progressed on radiotherapy plus ipilimumab.

CDR3 sequence: CASSRRSGRYEQYF. The CDR3 region has the DNA TGTGCCAGCAGCAGAAGGAGCGGGAGATACGAGCAGTACTTC. The V gene is TRBV5-8, the J gene TRBJ2-7, with 8 bases fitting TRBD2. J lost 4 bases, V lost 4 bases, and 7 bases had no gene match. CDR1 and CDR2 from the germline V gene are SGHTS and YDEGEE. This CDR3 region has 14 residues.

The chain links TRBV11-2 to TRBJ1-1; the match to TRBD1 covers 8 bases. From germline, CDR1 is SGHAT and CDR2 FQNNGV. Trimming cost V 3 bases and J 7 bases; bases outside gene matches: 4. The CDR3 length is 13 residues. This chain's CDR3 is CASSFHRGGEAFF. DNA of the CDR3: TGTGCCAGCAGCTTCCACAGGGGGGGTGAAGCTTTCTTT.

V gene TRBV25-1 combines with J gene TRBJ2-3; no clear D. This CDR3 comprises 17 residues. Per germline, CDR1 MGHDK and CDR2 SYGVNS. V was cut by 1 base and J by 6 bases, with 20 bases left in between. CDR3 sequence reads: CASSEFRGGKTPDTQYF. The CDR3 DNA sequence: TGTGCCAGCAGTGAATTTCGTGGCGGTAAGACCCCCGATACGCAGTATTTT.

This clone appeared once. This chain links TRBV10-1 with TRBJ1-3, with D perhaps TRBD1 (6 bases). Germline V gives CDR1 WNHNN, CDR2 SYGVQD (reference sequence). This CDR3 region has 16 residues. Trimming removed 0 bases at V and 0 bases at J, with 9 bases between. CDR3 nucleotide sequence: TGCGCCAGCAGTGAGTCGGACAGTCCCTCTGGAAACACCATATATTTT. Translated, it gives CASSESDSPSGNTIYF.

The chain has TRBV6-5 and TRBJ2-3; D remains ambiguous. The germline CDR1 and CDR2 sequences are MNHEY and SVGAGI. This CDR3 has 16 amino acids. The ends were cut back, 0 bases at V and 7 bases at J, with 17 bases in the middle. The CDR3 DNA follows: TGTGCCAGCAGTTACTCCAGGATTTTCGGCAGAAATACGCAGTATTTT. This encodes CASSYSRIFGRNTQYF.